A single sample is the source of the 31 T cell receptor beta chains below, sequenced in a study of Tregs in tolerant kidney transplant recipients. Produced via immunoSEQ multiplex PCR; TCRdb's table is partial and in-frame only. Here the sample spans about 110,000 clones, 90% being singletons. The material was CD4+ T cells from blood, obtained before the transplant. These receptors were collected from a human donor who received a combined kidney and bone marrow transplant.

The V call is TRBV15, the J call TRBJ2-1; TRBD2 agrees at 8 bases. The CDR3 runs 14 residues. Germline CDR1 and CDR2: LNHNV and YYDKDF (reference sequence). V trimming: 5 bases; J trimming: 6 bases; junction bases outside the gene matches: 6. The CDR3 sequence: CATSDPSGSNEQFF. CDR3 DNA: TGTGCCACCAGCGACCCCAGCGGGAGCAATGAGCAGTTCTTC.

The chain has TRBV7-9 and TRBJ2-3; no clear D gene. V was cut by 2 bases and J by 0 bases, with 9 bases left in between. Germline-derived CDR1 and CDR2 are SEHNR and FQNEAQ (reference sequence). CDR3 length: 15 amino acids. The CDR3 reads CASSLLVGSTDTQYF. The CDR3 coding sequence is TGTGCCAGCAGCTTACTGGTTGGCAGCACAGATACGCAGTATTTT.

This clone was observed a single time. CDR3 sequence: CASSLAEGAFRYNEQFF. Here the CDR3 DNA reads TGCGCCAGCAGCTTGGCGGAGGGGGCTTTCCGGTACAATGAGCAGTTCTTC. The chain carries TRBV5-1 and TRBJ2-1, with D possibly being TRBD1 (7 bases). CDR1 SGHRS and CDR2 YFSETQ come from the germline V gene. Trimming removed 0 bases from V and 4 bases from J, with 17 bases in between. The length of the CDR3 is 17 residues. Combining the CDR3 with reference TRBV5-1 and TRBJ2-1 gives the whole variable domain KAGVTQTPRYLIKTRGQQVTLSCSPISGHRSVSWYQQTPGQGLQFLFEYFSETQRNKGNFPGRFSGRQFSNSRSEMNVSTLELGDSALYLCASSLAEGAFRYNEQFFGPGTRLTVL.

The CDR3 DNA reads as TGCAGCGTGAGGGACAGTTACGAGCAGTACTTC. Its translation is CSVRDSYEQYF. The rearrangement uses TRBV29-1 and TRBJ2-7; TRBD1 matches 7 bases. The V gene's germline CDR1 is SQVTM and CDR2 ANQGSEA. J gave up 4 bases and V 6 bases, and 3 bases lay outside the gene matches. The CDR3 covers 11 residues.

The rearrangement joins TRBV5-6 to TRBJ2-7; TRBD1 agrees at 10 bases. V was pared by 4 bases and J by 6 bases, with 4 bases of the junction left unmatched. The germline V gene has CDR1 SGHDT and CDR2 YYEEEE. This CDR3 comprises 13 residues. The CDR3 sequence: CASSRTGGAEQYF. CDR3 nucleotide sequence: TGTGCCAGCAGCCGGACAGGGGGTGCCGAGCAGTACTTC.

The chain is built from TRBV2 and TRBJ2-7; 10 bases line up with TRBD2. From germline, CDR1 is SNHLY and CDR2 FYNNEI. The V segment lost 6 bases and the J segment 6 bases; nucleotides outside the gene matches: 8. The CDR3 has 14 residues. The CDR3 reads CASRLAGGSGEQYF. The CDR3 DNA reads as TGTGCCAGCAGGTTAGCGGGAGGTTCGGGCGAGCAGTACTTC.

For this clone: A read error may account for a junction end that differs from germline. This chain connects TRBV10-3 to TRBJ2-5, with 7 bases that match TRBD1. Germline CDR1 reads ENHRY; CDR2 reads SYGVKD. The CDR3 is 13 amino acids. The CDR3: CAITEDRQETQYF. DNA of the CDR3: TGTGCGATCACGGAGGACAGGCAAGAGACCCAGTACTTC.

This clone came up once. The chain links TRBV5-1 to TRBJ2-1, with 8 bases fitting TRBD2. V shed 7 bases and J 6 bases; nucleotides not matched to a gene: 15. Germline assignment: CDR1 SGHRS and CDR2 YFSETQ. The CDR3 extends over 16 amino acids. The chain's CDR3 is CASSPGGDGRGNEQFF. Written as DNA, the CDR3 is TGCGCCAGCTCCCCCGGAGGGGACGGGAGGGGCAATGAGCAGTTCTTC.

The chain joins TRBV2 to TRBJ2-3, with 7 bases lining up with TRBD1. Unmatched junction bases numbered 12, after V lost 6 bases and J lost 6 bases. The CDR3 runs 15 residues. The V gene's germline CDR1 is SNHLY and CDR2 FYNNEI. CDR3 amino acids: CASRRGQLLKDTQYF. The DNA for the CDR3 is TGTGCCAGCAGGAGGGGACAGTTACTAAAGGATACGCAGTATTTT.

J is TRBJ2-2 and V is TRBV5-4; TRBD1 is a possible D gene (6 bases). Looked up from germline, CDR1 is SGHNT and CDR2 is YYREEE (reference sequence). CDR3 size: 15 residues. The V end was cut by 3 bases, the J end by 3 bases, with 12 bases between. CDR3 nucleotides: TGTGCCAGCAGCTCCGGGACACCGTACACCGGGGAGCTGTTTTTT. This gives the protein CASSSGTPYTGELFF.

The genes are TRBV5-6 and TRBJ2-2, with 10 bases that match TRBD1. Germline V gene sequence: CDR1 SGHDT, CDR2 YYEEEE. J gave up 6 bases and V 4 bases, and 15 bases lay outside the gene matches. The CDR3 is 18 amino acids. CDR3 DNA sequence: TGTGCCAGCAGCCCCCTAAGTAGTGGGACAGGGGTATCCGGGGAGCTGTTTTTT. Its protein is CASSPLSSGTGVSGELFF.

V usage is TRBV5-1 and J usage is TRBJ2-1; D is possibly TRBD2 (5 bases). The CDR3 length is 16 residues. Germline loops: CDR1 SGHRS, CDR2 YFSETQ. Trimming removed 0 bases at V and 2 bases at J, with 12 bases between. The CDR3 here is CASSLAQASPYNEQFF. Here the CDR3 DNA reads TGCGCCAGCAGCTTGGCCCAGGCTAGCCCCTACAATGAGCAGTTCTTC. Drawing the rest from reference TRBV5-1 and TRBJ2-1, the complete variable domain is KAGVTQTPRYLIKTRGQQVTLSCSPISGHRSVSWYQQTPGQGLQFLFEYFSETQRNKGNFPGRFSGRQFSNSRSEMNVSTLELGDSALYLCASSLAQASPYNEQFFGPGTRLTVL.

The chain carries TRBV19 and TRBJ2-7; D is perhaps TRBD1 (6 bases). The CDR3 extends over 15 amino acids. V was trimmed by 5 bases and J by 7 bases, leaving 21 bases between them. The germline V gene encodes CDR1 LNHDA and CDR2 SQIVND (reference sequence). CDR3 DNA: TGTGCCAGTAGTGGTCCCGGGACAACGAATGTGGAGCAGTACTTC. Translation gives CASSGPGTTNVEQYF.

The rearrangement joins TRBV7-8 to TRBJ2-2; D is unclear. Germline CDR1 and CDR2: SGHVS and FQNEAQ. V gave up 5 bases and J gave up 6 bases, with 7 bases separating them. The CDR3 spans 12 residues. The CDR3 nucleotides read TGTGCCAGCAGCGCTCGCGCCGGGGAGCTGTTTTTT. Protein: CASSARAGELFF.

This clone was seen a single time. V is TRBV27 and J is TRBJ1-5, with 7 nucleotides matching TRBD1. This CDR3 has 16 amino acids. Per the germline V gene, CDR1 is MNHEY and CDR2 is SMNVEV (reference sequence). V was pared by 6 bases and J by 0 bases, with 8 bases of the junction left unmatched. The CDR3 coding sequence is TGTGCCAGCAGCCCGAGGACAGGCCTTAGCAATCAGCCCCAGCATTTT. Amino acid sequence: CASSPRTGLSNQPQHF.

The chain uses TRBV6-5 and TRBJ2-7; a possible D gene is TRBD1 (6 bases). Germline lookup yields CDR1 MNHEY and CDR2 SVGAGI. This CDR3 is 14 amino acids long. V gave up 5 bases and J gave up 4 bases, with 15 bases separating them. The CDR3 sequence is CASSRGQGPYEQYF. The CDR3, as DNA: TGTGCCAGCAGTAGGGGACAAGGCCCTTACGAGCAGTACTTC.

The rearrangement joins TRBV5-4 to TRBJ1-2; D might be TRBD1 (5 bases). From germline, CDR1 is SGHNT and CDR2 YYREEE (reference sequence). Trimming cost V 4 bases and J 1 base, with 14 bases left between them. The CDR3 totals 15 residues. The CDR3 sequence: CASSHQGAINYGYTF. The CDR3 bases are TGTGCCAGCAGCCACCAAGGGGCGATTAACTATGGCTACACCTTC.

The gene calls are TRBV5-1 and TRBJ2-5; 7 nucleotides agree with TRBD1. This CDR3 contains 16 residues. Germline CDR1 is SGHRS and CDR2 is YFSETQ. V gave up 6 bases and J gave up 5 bases; unmatched junction bases: 16. The CDR3 region is CASKEPGQTFPETQYF. The DNA for the CDR3 is TGCGCCAGCAAGGAGCCGGGACAGACTTTCCCGGAGACCCAGTACTTC. The full variable domain, with the rest looked up from reference TRBV5-1 and TRBJ2-5, is KAGVTQTPRYLIKTRGQQVTLSCSPISGHRSVSWYQQTPGQGLQFLFEYFSETQRNKGNFPGRFSGRQFSNSRSEMNVSTLELGDSALYLCASKEPGQTFPETQYFGPGTRLLVL.

In DNA form, the CDR3 reads TGTGCCTGGAGTAACGGGGACAGGGTCAATCAGCCCCAGCATTTT. Protein product: CAWSNGDRVNQPQHF. V usage is TRBV30 and J usage is TRBJ1-5; TRBD1 aligns across 9 bases. V gave up 2 bases and J gave up 3 bases; unmatched junction bases: 5. Germline CDR1 is GTSNPN and CDR2 is SVGIG (reference sequence). CDR3 length: 15 residues.

The chain combines TRBV10-2 with TRBJ2-7; D is unclear. The CDR3 is made up of 13 amino acids. V was trimmed by 0 bases and J by 2 bases, leaving 5 bases between them. Germline V gives CDR1 WSHSY, CDR2 SAAADI. The CDR3 DNA sequence: TGCGCCAGCAGTGAGTCGGGCCCCTACGAGCAGTACTTC. Its protein product is CASSESGPYEQYF.

The rearrangement uses TRBV5-8 and TRBJ2-7; 9 nucleotides align to TRBD1. V trimming: 5 bases; J trimming: 1 base; junction bases outside the gene matches: 7. Per the germline V gene, CDR1 is SGHTS and CDR2 is YDEGEE. This CDR3 comprises 15 residues. The CDR3 protein is CASRLLGTGSYEQYF. DNA for the CDR3: TGTGCCAGCAGACTGCTGGGGACAGGGTCCTACGAGCAGTACTTC.

The gene calls are TRBV2 and TRBJ1-2; 9 bases fit TRBD1. The CDR3 has 15 residues. CDR1 is SNHLY and CDR2 is FYNNEI in the germline V gene. V trimming: 6 bases; J trimming: 2 bases; junction bases outside the gene matches: 7. The CDR3 sequence: CASRGRGTGNYGYTF. The CDR3 nucleotides read TGTGCCAGCAGGGGTCGGGGGACAGGGAACTATGGCTACACCTTC. Filled out from reference TRBV2 and TRBJ1-2, the complete variable domain reads EPEVTQTPSHQVTQMGQEVILRCVPISNHLYFYWYRQILGQKVEFLVSFYNNEISEKSEIFDDQFSVERPDGSNFTLKIRSTKLEDSAMYFCASRGRGTGNYGYTFGSGTRLTVV.

The chain carries TRBV6-5 and TRBJ2-1; D is perhaps TRBD1 (6 bases). This CDR3 has 15 amino acids. Per germline, CDR1 MNHEY and CDR2 SVGAGI. V lost 4 bases to trimming and J lost 3 bases, with 13 bases between them. The CDR3 sequence is CASSSSQTGYNEQFF. The CDR3 nucleotides read TGTGCCAGCAGTTCGAGCCAGACAGGCTACAATGAGCAGTTCTTC.

The chain is built from TRBV2 and TRBJ1-6; D unclear. Germline V lookup: CDR1 SNHLY, CDR2 FYNNEI. This CDR3 has 12 amino acids. V lost 8 bases, J lost 10 bases, and 12 bases lay in between. The CDR3: CASRAEVSPLHF. DNA for the CDR3: TGTGCCAGCCGTGCCGAGGTATCACCCCTCCACTTT.

The chain employs TRBV5-1 and TRBJ1-6; 8 nucleotides align to TRBD1. After removal of 5 bases from V and 9 bases from J, the junction contained 7 bases not matched to a gene. Germline assignment: CDR1 SGHRS and CDR2 YFSETQ. The CDR3 loop spans 14 amino acids. The CDR3 nucleotides are TGCGCCAGCAGACCAGGGGGCCAGGGTTCACCCCTCCACTTT. Its translation is CASRPGGQGSPLHF.

This rearrangement joins TRBV30 to TRBJ2-3; 11 bases align to TRBD2. The J segment lost 1 base and the V segment lost 3 bases, leaving 3 bases of the junction unmatched. Germline assignment: CDR1 GTSNPN and CDR2 SVGIG (reference sequence). The CDR3 is 15 amino acids. CDR3 nucleotide sequence: TGTGCCTGGAGGGTGGGACTAGCGGGCACAGATACGCAGTATTTT. This gives the protein CAWRVGLAGTDTQYF.

V and J are TRBV10-3 and TRBJ1-2, with 8 bases fitting TRBD1. Germline CDR1 reads ENHRY; CDR2 reads SYGVKD. This CDR3 spans 17 amino acids. V shed 0 bases, J shed 3 bases, and the junction held 9 bases outside the gene matches. CDR3 residues: CAISESVGQGADYGYTF. In DNA, the CDR3 is TGTGCCATCAGTGAGTCGGTTGGTCAGGGGGCGGACTATGGCTACACCTTC.

The chain couples TRBV7-2 to TRBJ1-5; no firm D call. The CDR3 has 13 residues. CDR1 and CDR2 (germline): SGHTA, FQGNSA. V was trimmed by 3 bases and J by 7 bases, leaving 10 bases between them. The CDR3 loop is CASSFGSKQPQHF. As DNA, the CDR3 is TGTGCCAGCAGCTTCGGTTCAAAGCAGCCCCAGCATTTT.

The chain recombines TRBV28 with TRBJ1-5, with 10 bases that match TRBD1. V was pared by 5 bases and J by 0 bases, with 7 bases of the junction left unmatched. The CDR3 covers 17 residues. Germline-derived CDR1 and CDR2 are MDHEN and SYDVKM. Written as DNA, the CDR3 is TGTGCCAGCAGTCCGACCGGGACAGGGGTTAGCAATCAGCCCCAGCATTTT. This gives the protein CASSPTGTGVSNQPQHF.

The rearrangement links TRBV7-9 to TRBJ2-3; D is possibly TRBD2 (6 bases). V lost 5 bases and J 1 base, leaving 13 bases between the germline ends. The CDR3 is 15 residues long. Germline V CDR1 and CDR2: SEHNR, FQNEAQ (reference sequence). The CDR3 is CASSPRAGRTDTQYF. The CDR3 DNA reads as TGTGCCAGCAGCCCAAGGGCGGGGCGCACAGATACGCAGTATTTT.

This chain joins TRBV27 and TRBJ2-7; tentative D call: TRBD2 (6 bases). There are 17 residues in the CDR3. Trimming cost V 5 bases and J 3 bases, with 23 bases left between them. The germline CDR1 and CDR2 sequences are MNHEY and SMNVEV (reference sequence). Written as DNA, the CDR3 is TGTGCCAGCAGTGCCCCGGGACTGACCCTGTTTTTCTACGAGCAGTACTTC. Residues: CASSAPGLTLFFYEQYF.